These T cell receptor beta chains were read from a single sample in a study of T cell responses to AZD1222 COVID-19 vaccine. Some clones are missing from TCRdb's copy, which holds only in-frame ones; the method was immunoSEQ multiplex PCR. The sample carries some 84,000 clones, approximately 86% recorded once. Sequenced material: peripheral blood, taken on day 0 of AZD1222 vaccination. Every receptor here comes from an adult in good health. CDR3s include the opening cysteine and the closing phenylalanine or tryptophan. The D gene is left open where the match is weak.

j_gene,d_gene,v_gene,CDR3aa
TRBJ1-5,.,TRBV15,CATSSHAGLNQPQHF
TRBJ1-3,.,TRBV28,CASSLQGAGGNTIYF
TRBJ1-1,.,TRBV6-5,CASSYSRQQNTEAFF
TRBJ1-2,TRBD1,TRBV28,CASSDRVGRNYGYTF
TRBJ2-1,TRBD2,TRBV9,CASSVGASGYNEQFF
TRBJ2-7,.,TRBV28,CASSLPPGGRAYEQYF
TRBJ1-2,.,TRBV5-1,CASSLTGPYTF
TRBJ2-2,TRBD2,TRBV9,CASSVVTSGANTGELFF
TRBJ2-7,TRBD2,TRBV7-2,CASSVRTSGIYEQYF
TRBJ2-1,.,TRBV7-2,CASSLMGTTDNEQFF
TRBJ1-2,.,TRBV10-3,CAISERDTGIYGYTF
TRBJ1-4,TRBD1,TRBV18,CASSPGQGNEKLFF
TRBJ2-7,TRBD1,TRBV5-1,CASSLADRGGSYEQYF
TRBJ2-7,TRBD1,TRBV11-2,CASSLDIYRGEPPYEQYF
TRBJ1-5,.,TRBV18,CASSPGSHHQPQHF
TRBJ2-7,TRBD1,TRBV27,CASSSLGDRDYEQYF
TRBJ2-3,.,TRBV21-1,CASCPGTGCWGNTDTQYF
TRBJ1-1,.,TRBV7-9,CASRRENTEAFF
TRBJ1-2,.,TRBV5-1,CASSSGDSNPYGYTF
TRBJ2-6,.,TRBV5-8,CASSLALPSSGANVLTF
TRBJ2-7,TRBD2,TRBV28,CASSLSSGRAREQYF
TRBJ2-1,.,TRBV12-5,CASGLSPGDGNNEQFF
TRBJ2-7,TRBD1,TRBV11-1,CASSRRTGRYEQYF
TRBJ1-2,.,TRBV27,CASSRLGGGLGLYGYTF
TRBJ1-1,.,TRBV11-2,CASSLGDRAVRAFF
TRBJ2-7,.,TRBV18,CASSPPIGTGHEQYF
TRBJ2-7,TRBD2,TRBV6-2/TRBV6-3,CASSYLAGLGEQYF
TRBJ2-7,.,TRBV24-1,CATSDLQGLYEQYF
TRBJ2-1,TRBD2,TRBV29-1,CSVVGGRGYNEQFF
TRBJ2-1,TRBD1,TRBV4-2,CASSGGTGSNEQFF
TRBJ2-5,TRBD2,TRBV10-3,CAISGGLAGEAETQYF
TRBJ1-5,.,TRBV7-2,CASSSVGSNQPQHF
TRBJ1-2,.,TRBV6-5,CASSLTGTLYGYTF
TRBJ1-1,TRBD1,TRBV7-2,CASSLYRDSNTEAFF
TRBJ2-5,TRBD2,TRBV4-1,CASSLTSGSETQYF
TRBJ2-5,.,TRBV5-7,CASSLGASQETQYF
TRBJ1-6,.,TRBV15,CATSRTNTQGSNSPLHF
TRBJ2-7,TRBD2,TRBV27,CASSWSGTSGYEQYF
TRBJ1-1,.,TRBV12-3/TRBV12-4,CASSLRNVAFF
TRBJ1-5,.,TRBV28,CASSFPGDNQPQHF
TRBJ1-6,.,TRBV27,CASSERIRYNSPLHF
TRBJ1-2,TRBD1,TRBV28,CASNGQGLGYGYTF
TRBJ2-1,TRBD2,TRBV9,CASSERASGSYTYNEQFF
TRBJ1-4,.,TRBV24-1,CATSPGGGGNEKLFF
TRBJ2-7,TRBD2,TRBV6-5,CASSPYSGREYEQYF
TRBJ2-1,TRBD2,TRBV7-2,CASSLGLAARDEQFF
TRBJ1-5,.,TRBV3-1/TRBV3-2,CASSPYRNGQPQHF
TRBJ2-1,.,TRBV5-4,CASSSLDEQFF
TRBJ2-5,.,TRBV7-8,CASSYPSTGRGPQETQYF
TRBJ1-1,.,TRBV3-1/TRBV3-2,CASSQVGTGEAFF
TRBJ2-3,.,TRBV28,CASSLLRASTDTQYF
TRBJ2-1,TRBD2,TRBV2,CATEREASYNEQFF
TRBJ2-3,.,TRBV12-5,CASGERTDTQYF
TRBJ2-2,.,TRBV7-3,CASSRGGPPNTGELFF
TRBJ2-5,TRBD2,TRBV19,CASSIGTSGRAAQETQYF